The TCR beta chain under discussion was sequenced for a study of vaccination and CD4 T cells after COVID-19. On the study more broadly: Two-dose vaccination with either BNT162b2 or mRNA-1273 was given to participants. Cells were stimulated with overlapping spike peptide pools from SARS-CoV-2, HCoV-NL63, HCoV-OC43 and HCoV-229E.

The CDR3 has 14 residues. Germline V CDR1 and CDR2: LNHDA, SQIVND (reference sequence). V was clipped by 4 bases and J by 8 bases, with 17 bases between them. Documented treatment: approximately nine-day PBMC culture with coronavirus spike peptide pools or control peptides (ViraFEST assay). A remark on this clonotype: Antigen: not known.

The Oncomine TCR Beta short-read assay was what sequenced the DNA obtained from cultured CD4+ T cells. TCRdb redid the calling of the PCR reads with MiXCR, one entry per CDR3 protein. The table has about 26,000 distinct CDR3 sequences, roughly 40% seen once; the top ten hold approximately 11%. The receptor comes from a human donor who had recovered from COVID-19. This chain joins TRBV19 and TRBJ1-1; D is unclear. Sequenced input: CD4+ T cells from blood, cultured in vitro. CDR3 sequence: CASSKTLHPAEAFF. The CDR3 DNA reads TGTGCCAGTAGTAAGACCTTACACCCCGCAGAAGCTTTCTTT.